This T cell receptor (beta chain) emerged from a study of cytomegalovirus exposure and HLA in healthy donors. The CDR3 contains 16 residues. Per the germline V gene, CDR1 is KGHSH and CDR2 is LQKENI. Trimming removed 4 bases from V and 0 bases from J, with 12 bases in between. PCR used 60 Vbeta primers and 13 Jbeta primers. TCRdb's copy holds only in-frame clones and misses some; the assay was immunoSEQ multiplex PCR. The table shows about 190,000 clones, with more than 75% occurring only once. This receptor was obtained from a woman aged 18-30 years in good health and CMV-seronegative. The rearrangement joins TRBV18 to TRBJ2-2; the D is unclear. Specimen: PBMCs. CDR3 DNA sequence: TGTGCCAGCTCACTCTCCCAGTCCGCGAACACCGGGGAGCTGTTTTTT. Translating gives CASSLSQSANTGELFF. Complete variable domain (other parts from reference TRBV18 and TRBJ2-2): NAGVMQNPRHLVRRRGQEARLRCSPMKGHSHVYWYRQLPEEGLKFMVYLQKENIIDESGMPKERFSAEFPKEGPSILRIQQVVRGDSAAYFCASSLSQSANTGELFFGEGSRLTVL.